These T cell receptor beta chains were read from a single sample in a study of blood T cell repertoires in COVID-19. Clones were read by immunoSEQ multiplex PCR, and TCRdb kept only the in-frame ones, dropping some. The table has 270,000 or so clones, about four fifths seen once. Sequencing used peripheral blood. The receptors here all came from a woman aged 45-60 years who had recovered from COVID-19. Both conserved end residues are part of each CDR3. D genes are given only for firm matches. Some rows mark clone size as missing; the rest say once, few, many or name a class of expanded clone.

j_call	clone_size	d_call	v_call	cdr3_nt	cdr3_aa
TRBJ2-7	.	.	TRBV4-3	TGCGCCAGCAGCCAAGCGGCCCTCACAGGCCCCTACGAGCAGTACTTC	CASSQAALTGPYEQYF
TRBJ1-1	.	.	TRBV28	TGTGCCAGCAGTTTTAGTTTGAACACTGAAGCTTTCTTT	CASSFSLNTEAFF
TRBJ2-7	.	.	TRBV27	TGTGCCAGCAGTTTATCATCAGGGCTGGGCTCCTACGAGCAGTACTTC	CASSLSSGLGSYEQYF
TRBJ1-2	.	TRBD1	TRBV5-1	TGCGCCAGCACCCAGGACAGGGGTTACGGCTACACCTTC	CASTQDRGYGYTF
TRBJ1-3	.	.	TRBV4-2	TGTGCCAGCCATGACCTACCCCTTAAAACAGGAGCCTCTGGAAACACCATATATTTT	CASHDLPLKTGASGNTIYF
TRBJ1-5	.	TRBD1	TRBV2	TGTGCCAGCAGTGAAGCGCTTAGGGGGCCAGGGGTGCCCCAGCATTTT	CASSEALRGPGVPQHF
TRBJ2-3	.	TRBD2	TRBV5-1	TGCGCCAGCAGCTTTACTAGCGGGGGCACAGATACGCAGTATTTT	CASSFTSGGTDTQYF
TRBJ2-7	.	.	TRBV7-9	TGTGCCAGCAGCTTAGGGGGCCCCGTTTCCTACGAGCAGTACTTC	CASSLGGPVSYEQYF
TRBJ1-1	.	.	TRBV11-2	TGTGCCAGCAGCTTAGGCACACCGCGGACTGAAGCTTTCTTT	CASSLGTPRTEAFF
TRBJ1-2	.	.	TRBV7-9	TGTGCCAGCGCGCCGGGGGGCTATGGCTACACCTTC	CASAPGGYGYTF
TRBJ2-7	.	.	TRBV7-9	TGTGCCAGCAGCCCCCCGGGGGACGAGCAGTACTTC	CASSPPGDEQYF
TRBJ2-7	.	TRBD2	TRBV6-5	TGTGCCAGCAGTCACCCTGGGAGGGGAAGGGGCGAGCAGTACTTC	CASSHPGRGRGEQYF
TRBJ2-1	.	TRBD2	TRBV6-2/TRBV6-3	TGTGCCAGCAGCAGGACTAGCGGGGGGCGTGAGCAGTTCTTC	CASSRTSGGREQFF
TRBJ2-5	.	.	TRBV19	TGTGCCAGTAGCAGGGCATACCAAGAGACCCAGTACTTC	CASSRAYQETQYF
TRBJ1-2	.	.	TRBV4-3	TGCGCCAGCAGCCAAGACTTAGGACAGATCTATGGCTACACCTTC	CASSQDLGQIYGYTF
TRBJ2-1	.	TRBD2	TRBV5-1	TGCGCCAGCAGCTTGGTAAGCGGGAGCTCCTACAATGAGCAGTTCTTC	CASSLVSGSSYNEQFF
TRBJ2-7	once	TRBD2	TRBV5-1	TGCGCCAGCAGCTTGGCCCCTAGCGGGGGTCAGACGAGGAGGGAGCAGTACTTC	CASSLAPSGGQTRREQYF
TRBJ1-1	.	TRBD1	TRBV28	TGTGCCGTTCCGGGACAGGGGGCGAACACTGAAGCTTTCTTT	CAVPGQGANTEAFF
TRBJ2-2	.	TRBD1	TRBV5-6	TGTGCCAGCAGCACCCCGGGACAGGCTCCCACCGGGGAGCTGTTTTTT	CASSTPGQAPTGELFF
TRBJ1-5	once	.	TRBV7-8	TGTGCCAGCAGCACTGATCGGAATCAGCCCCAGCATTTT	CASSTDRNQPQHF
TRBJ2-1	.	.	TRBV18	TGTGCCAGCTCCCCATTTGAGGCGCTCCGTAGCTCCTACAATGAGCAGTTCTTC	CASSPFEALRSSYNEQFF
TRBJ2-7	.	.	TRBV5-1	TGCGCCAGCAGCTTGAGACAGCCAGGCGCCTACGAGCAGTACTTC	CASSLRQPGAYEQYF
TRBJ2-5	.	.	TRBV19	TGTGCCAGTAGTGTGAGGTTTGTGGCGGACTACCAAGAGACCCAGTACTTC	CASSVRFVADYQETQYF
TRBJ1-2	.	.	TRBV6-5	TGTGCCAGCAGTTACTCGGGCTCCGACCCTTATGGCTACACCTTC	CASSYSGSDPYGYTF
TRBJ2-2	.	TRBD2	TRBV28	TGTGCCACTGGGACTAGCCACACCGGGGAGCTGTTTTTT	CATGTSHTGELFF
TRBJ2-7	.	TRBD2	TRBV7-8	TGTGCCAGCAGCCCCCGACTAGCGGGAGGGTCATACGAGCAGTACTTC	CASSPRLAGGSYEQYF
TRBJ1-5	.	TRBD1	TRBV10-3	TGTGCCATCAGTGAAAGACCGGGACAGGGGGTTGGGTACGCCCAGCATTTT	CAISERPGQGVGYAQHF
TRBJ1-2	.	.	TRBV6-2/TRBV6-3	TGTGCCAGCAGTTACTCGACAGGTTTTGATGGCTACACCTTC	CASSYSTGFDGYTF
TRBJ2-3	.	TRBD2	TRBV18	TGTGCCAGCTCACCAGCGGGACTAGCGGGAGGCGGAGATACGCAGTATTTT	CASSPAGLAGGGDTQYF
TRBJ1-2	few	TRBD1	TRBV28	TGTGCCAGCAGCCAGGGGGTTTGGACAGTCTATGGCTACACCTTC	CASSQGVWTVYGYTF
TRBJ2-2	.	TRBD1	TRBV7-7	TGTGCCAGCAGCACCAGGACAGGGGGAACCGGGGAGCTGTTTTTT	CASSTRTGGTGELFF
TRBJ2-7	few	TRBD1	TRBV7-2	TGTGCCAGCAGCTTCAGGACAGGGGCATTCTACGAGCAGTACTTC	CASSFRTGAFYEQYF
TRBJ2-7	.	.	TRBV2	TGTGCCAGCAGTGAGGGCAGTCCCTACGAGCAGTACTTC	CASSEGSPYEQYF
TRBJ2-5	.	TRBD1	TRBV10-1	TGCGCCAGGGCCTACTGGGACAGAGGAGAGACCCAGTACTTC	CARAYWDRGETQYF
TRBJ1-4	.	.	TRBV5-6	TGTGCCAGCAGCTTGAATGGAGGGCTTAATGAAAAACTGTTTTTT	CASSLNGGLNEKLFF
TRBJ1-4	.	TRBD1	TRBV7-9	TGTGCCAGCAGCTCCGGACAGGCGGCCCCTAATGAAAAACTGTTTTTT	CASSSGQAAPNEKLFF
TRBJ2-7	.	.	TRBV28	TGTGCGGGGGGGCAGGCTAGCTCCTACGAGCAGTACTTC	CAGGQASSYEQYF
TRBJ2-1	.	.	TRBV9	TGTGCCAGCAGCGTAGGTGGGCGGGGTACCTACAATGAGCAGTTCTTC	CASSVGGRGTYNEQFF
TRBJ2-1	.	.	TRBV5-6	TGTGCCAGCAGCCCAAAAACAGGGAGGGCATCCTACAATGAGCAGTTCTTC	CASSPKTGRASYNEQFF
TRBJ2-2	.	TRBD2	TRBV18	TGTGCCAGCTCACTAGCCGGTTCCGGAAGCGGGAGGGCCGCCGGGGAGCTGTTTTTT	CASSLAGSGSGRAAGELFF
TRBJ2-2	.	.	TRBV18	TGTGCCAGCTCACCAATGGTTAGCACCGGGGAGCTGTTTTTT	CASSPMVSTGELFF
TRBJ2-3	.	TRBD2	TRBV11-2	TGTGCCAGCAGCCTGCGACTAGCGGATCCCACAGATACGCAGTATTTT	CASSLRLADPTDTQYF
TRBJ2-1	once	TRBD1	TRBV28	TGTGCCAGCAGCCCTCCAGGGACAGGGATTGGGAATGAGCAGTTCTTC	CASSPPGTGIGNEQFF
TRBJ1-5	.	.	TRBV30	TGTGCCTGGAGTGTACAAAGCAATCAGCCCCAGCATTTT	CAWSVQSNQPQHF
TRBJ1-5	.	TRBD1	TRBV28	TGTGCCAGCAGCAACACAGGGGGCCGACAGCCCCAGCATTTT	CASSNTGGRQPQHF
TRBJ1-1	.	.	TRBV7-9	TGTGCCAGCAGTTTTACGCCCCGGTTTGGAGGGAGTACTGAAGCTTTCTTT	CASSFTPRFGGSTEAFF
TRBJ2-5	.	.	TRBV24-1	TGTGCCACCAGTGGTAAGGGGTCCTCCCAAGAGACCCAGTACTTC	CATSGKGSSQETQYF
TRBJ1-2	.	.	TRBV7-4	TGTGCCAGCAGCGGAGAAAGGCGGCCCCAGGGCTATGGCTACACCTTC	CASSGERRPQGYGYTF
TRBJ1-5	.	TRBD1	TRBV6-2/TRBV6-3	TGTGCCAGCAGTTCCCCCACAGGGGTTAGCAATCAGCCCCAGCATTTT	CASSSPTGVSNQPQHF
TRBJ1-4	.	TRBD1	TRBV5-1	TGCGCCAGCAGCGAGGGGACAGCAACTAATGAAAAACTGTTTTTT	CASSEGTATNEKLFF
TRBJ1-1	.	TRBD1	TRBV5-6	TGTGCCAGCAGCCCCGACAGGGGGTGGTTCACTGAAGCTTTCTTT	CASSPDRGWFTEAFF
TRBJ2-3	.	TRBD1	TRBV28	TGTGCCAGCAGTCCGGGACAGGTGGAGGTGGGCACAGATACGCAGTATTTT	CASSPGQVEVGTDTQYF
TRBJ2-7	.	.	TRBV6-2/TRBV6-3	TGTGCCAGCAGTTATGGAGGGACCTCCTACGAGCAGTACTTC	CASSYGGTSYEQYF
TRBJ2-7	.	TRBD1	TRBV9	TGTGCCAGCAGTGGACAGGTTGAGCCGACCTACGAGCAGTACTTC	CASSGQVEPTYEQYF
TRBJ2-1	.	TRBD2	TRBV27	TGTGCCAGCAGTTTTAAGGTAGCGGGAGCTTTTAGCTCCTACAATGAGCAGTTCTTC	CASSFKVAGAFSSYNEQFF
TRBJ2-3	.	TRBD2	TRBV4-2	TGTGCCAGCAGCCAAGATAGACTAGCGGGGGGTGGTTCAGATACGCAGTATTTT	CASSQDRLAGGGSDTQYF
TRBJ2-1	.	TRBD2	TRBV7-9	TGTGCCACTCCGGGACTAGAAAATTACAATGAGCAGTTCTTC	CATPGLENYNEQFF
TRBJ2-3	.	TRBD2	TRBV6-1	TGTGCCAGCAGTGATAGACTAGCTCCACGGCAGTATTTT	CASSDRLAPRQYF
TRBJ2-7	few	.	TRBV21-1	TGTGCCAGCAGCAAAGGGGGGGGAGGCGAGCAGTACTTC	CASSKGGGGEQYF
TRBJ2-7	.	.	TRBV7-2	TGTGCCAGCAGCTTAGGTCAGCGGGCCAAGCAGTACTTC	CASSLGQRAKQYF